Listed below are T cell receptor beta chains from one sample, sequenced in a study of OX40 agonist ivuxolimab in advanced cancers. Using immunoSEQ multiplex PCR, the repertoire was profiled, and TCRdb retains in-frame clones only, with some absent. The data contain approximately 49,000 clones, 80% to 85% of them seen just once; the ten biggest clones take up 20% to 25%. Source: CD4+ or CD8+ T cells sorted from blood, taken in a trial of the OX40 agonist ivuxolimab. Receptors were obtained from an adult with an advanced solid tumor such as melanoma, head and neck, liver or kidney cancer. Both conserved end residues are part of each CDR3. The D gene is left open where the match is weak. Some rows have no size entry. The others give once, few or many, or a class for an expanded clone.

v_gene	d_gene	len	abundance	j_gene	CDR3aa	CDR3nt
TRBV4-3	TRBD1	14	NA	TRBJ2-7	CASSPGTGESEQYF	TGCGCCAGCAGCCCAGGGACAGGGGAATCCGAGCAGTACTTC
TRBV27	NA	13	NA	TRBJ1-1	CASGNTANTEAFF	TGTGCCAGCGGAAACACAGCGAACACTGAAGCTTTCTTT
TRBV27	TRBD2	12	NA	TRBJ2-3	CASGLAGSTQYF	TGTGCCAGCGGACTAGCGGGAAGTACGCAGTATTTT
TRBV11-2	TRBD1	16	NA	TRBJ2-4	CASSFTGDAPLNIQYF	TGTGCCAGCAGCTTCACAGGGGACGCCCCACTAAACATTCAGTACTTC
TRBV5-1	NA	14	NA	TRBJ1-2	CASSQDSLDYGYTF	TGCGCCAGCAGCCAGGACAGTCTGGACTATGGCTACACCTTC
TRBV30	NA	11	NA	TRBJ2-1	CAWSGTYEQFF	TGTGCCTGGAGTGGGACCTATGAGCAGTTCTTC
TRBV19	TRBD2	15	NA	TRBJ2-1	CASSSLAGPYNEQFF	TGTGCCAGTAGTTCTCTAGCGGGGCCCTACAATGAGCAGTTCTTC
TRBV6-4	NA	13	NA	TRBJ1-2	CASSETANYGYTF	TGTGCCAGCAGTGAGACCGCAAACTATGGCTACACCTTC
TRBV27	TRBD1	17	once	TRBJ1-5	CASSSLDRGKDAQPQHF	TGTGCCAGCAGTTCTCTGGACAGGGGTAAGGACGCTCAGCCCCAGCATTTT
TRBV19	NA	15	NA	TRBJ2-7	CASSRPTADIYEQYF	TGTGCCAGTAGTAGACCGACCGCGGATATCTACGAGCAGTACTTC
TRBV7-9	TRBD1	13	once	TRBJ2-7	CASSLWTGGEQYF	TGTGCCAGCAGCCTCTGGACAGGGGGCGAGCAGTACTTC
TRBV4-1	TRBD2	18	NA	TRBJ2-5	CASSQGLTSGERKETQYF	TGCGCCAGCAGCCAAGGCCTTACTAGCGGGGAACGCAAAGAGACCCAGTACTTC
TRBV5-6	NA	11	NA	TRBJ2-7	CASSLLDEQYF	TGTGCCAGCAGCTTGTTGGACGAGCAGTACTTC
TRBV6-5	NA	16	NA	TRBJ2-3	CASSYVLAGRPDTQYF	TGTGCCAGCAGTTACGTCCTGGCGGGTCGCCCAGATACGCAGTATTTT
TRBV5-1	NA	15	NA	TRBJ2-1	CASSLDDFSYNEQFF	TGCGCCAGCAGCCTAGACGATTTCTCCTACAATGAGCAGTTCTTC
TRBV5-4	NA	12	NA	TRBJ2-5	CASSRGVEEQYF	TGTGCCAGCAGCCGGGGTGTGGAGGAGCAGTACTTC
TRBV29-1	TRBD2	15	NA	TRBJ2-3	CSVEGTSASTDTQYF	TGCAGCGTTGAGGGGACTAGCGCCAGCACAGATACGCAGTATTTT
TRBV7-7	TRBD1	15	NA	TRBJ2-5	CASSNVDRFDETQYF	TGTGCCAGCAGCAACGTGGACAGGTTTGACGAGACCCAGTACTTC
TRBV27	NA	14	NA	TRBJ1-2	CASSPGGENYGYTF	TGTGCCAGTAGCCCTGGGGGCGAAAACTATGGCTACACCTTC
TRBV5-1	TRBD1	13	NA	TRBJ1-2	CASSMTGNYGYTF	TGCGCCAGCAGCATGACAGGGAACTATGGCTACACCTTC
TRBV25-1	TRBD1	15	NA	TRBJ1-2	CASSERTGEGNGYTF	TGTGCCAGCAGTGAAAGAACAGGGGAGGGGAATGGCTACACCTTC
TRBV4-1	TRBD1	13	NA	TRBJ2-7	CASSQVDRVEQYF	TGCGCCAGCAGCCAAGTAGACAGGGTCGAGCAGTACTTC
TRBV27	NA	18	NA	TRBJ1-6	CASSSLGSESSYNSPLHF	TGTGCCAGCAGTTCCCTTGGTAGTGAGTCCTCCTATAATTCACCCCTCCACTTT
TRBV30	NA	14	NA	TRBJ2-7	CAWSGQLSSYEQYF	TGTGCCTGGAGTGGACAGCTTAGCTCCTACGAGCAGTACTTC
TRBV14	NA	18	NA	TRBJ2-7	CASSQVGGSETGVYEQYF	TGTGCCAGCAGCCAAGTAGGCGGTAGTGAGACAGGCGTCTACGAGCAGTACTTC
TRBV7-6	NA	16	once	TRBJ2-1	CASSLLGNDLYNEQFF	TGTGCCAGCAGCTTATTAGGGAACGATCTGTACAATGAGCAGTTCTTC
TRBV2	NA	11	few	TRBJ1-5	CASRGGFPWHF	TGTGCCAGCAGGGGCGGGTTCCCGTGGCATTTT
TRBV5-1	TRBD2	15	once	TRBJ2-3	CASSPGTSGTDTQYF	TGCGCCAGCAGCCCCGGGACTAGCGGCACAGATACGCAGTATTTT
TRBV7-9	TRBD1	15	NA	TRBJ1-3	CASTTTGGSGNTIYF	TGTGCCAGCACCACGACAGGGGGCTCTGGAAACACCATATATTTT
TRBV4-1	NA	16	NA	TRBJ1-5	CASSQDGPGSNQPQHF	TGCGCCAGCAGCCAAGATGGGCCAGGGAGCAATCAGCCCCAGCATTTT
TRBV7-2	NA	12	NA	TRBJ1-4	CASSLDNEKLFF	TGTGCCAGCAGCTTAGATAATGAAAAACTGTTTTTT
TRBV4-1	TRBD2	17	NA	TRBJ2-1	CASSQDGSGGAGNEQFF	TGCGCCAGCAGCCAAGATGGGAGCGGGGGTGCGGGCAATGAGCAGTTCTTC
TRBV28	NA	15	NA	TRBJ1-2	CASSSLTALNYGYTF	TGTGCCAGCAGCTCGTTGACAGCTTTAAACTATGGCTACACCTTC
TRBV7-9	NA	14	NA	TRBJ2-5	CASSPRDREETQYF	TGTGCCAGCAGCCCGCGGGACAGAGAAGAGACCCAGTACTTC
TRBV19	TRBD1	14	NA	TRBJ2-2	CASSWTGNTGELFF	TGTGCCAGTAGCTGGACAGGGAACACCGGGGAGCTGTTTTTT
TRBV30	TRBD1	13	NA	TRBJ1-2	CAWSIGQGDGYTF	TGTGCCTGGAGTATCGGACAGGGGGATGGCTACACCTTC
TRBV23-1	TRBD1	13	NA	TRBJ2-7	CASTLGQGYEQYF	TGCGCCAGCACCCTGGGACAGGGCTACGAGCAGTACTTC
TRBV7-8	TRBD2	16	NA	TRBJ2-3	CASSLDVAGERKTQYF	TGTGCCAGCAGCTTAGATGTGGCGGGAGAAAGGAAGACGCAGTATTTT
TRBV2	NA	14	many	TRBJ2-1	CASSLDPRYNEQFF	TGTGCCAGCAGCTTAGATCCCCGATACAATGAGCAGTTCTTC
TRBV4-1	TRBD2	18	NA	TRBJ2-3	CASSQDFTSGGAVDTQYF	TGCGCCAGCAGCCAAGATTTCACTAGCGGGGGGGCTGTAGATACGCAGTATTTT
TRBV7-2	NA	13	NA	TRBJ2-1	CASSAGNYNEQFF	TGTGCCAGCAGCGCCGGGAATTACAATGAGCAGTTCTTC
TRBV2	NA	12	few	TRBJ1-2	CATYGDYYGYTF	TGTGCCACCTACGGGGATTACTATGGCTACACCTTC
TRBV9	NA	15	NA	TRBJ2-1	CASSAEGGYLNEQFF	TGTGCCAGCAGCGCCGAAGGGGGTTATCTCAATGAGCAGTTCTTC
TRBV6-1	NA	14	NA	TRBJ1-1	CASSERAGNTEAFF	TGTGCCAGCAGTGAAAGGGCAGGCAACACTGAAGCTTTCTTT
TRBV5-1	NA	16	few	TRBJ2-1	CASSWRGTPSYNEQFF	TGCGCCAGCAGCTGGAGGGGGACACCCTCCTACAATGAGCAGTTCTTC
TRBV5-1	TRBD1	14	NA	TRBJ1-1	CASSSSGGFTEAFF	TGCGCCAGCAGCTCGTCAGGGGGCTTCACTGAAGCTTTCTTT
TRBV9	NA	15	NA	TRBJ1-4	CASSVGMGMGEKLFF	TGTGCCAGCAGCGTAGGAATGGGGATGGGGGAAAAACTGTTTTTT
TRBV14	NA	16	NA	TRBJ2-3	CASSPLSQGPTDTQYF	TGTGCCAGCAGCCCCTTATCCCAGGGCCCCACAGATACGCAGTATTTT
TRBV27	NA	15	NA	TRBJ2-7	CASSFSSGGAYEQYF	TGTGCCAGCAGTTTCTCATCCGGTGGGGCCTACGAGCAGTACTTC
TRBV21-1	NA	16	NA	TRBJ2-5	CASSKRLAGVQETQYF	TGTGCCAGCAGCAAACGACTAGCGGGGGTACAAGAGACCCAGTACTTC
TRBV5-4	TRBD1	17	NA	TRBJ1-1	CASSKVVRDSVNTEAFF	TGTGCCAGCAGCAAGGTAGTACGGGACAGCGTAAACACTGAAGCTTTCTTT
TRBV6-5	NA	14	once	TRBJ1-2	CASSYSITNYGYTF	TGTGCCAGCAGTTACTCGATAACTAACTATGGCTACACCTTC
TRBV2	NA	15	NA	TRBJ2-1	CASSGDGNLYNEQFF	TGTGCCAGCAGCGGTGACGGAAACCTTTACAATGAGCAGTTCTTC
TRBV5-1	NA	16	few	TRBJ1-3	CASSLLDVFSGNTIYF	TGCGCCAGCAGCCTTTTGGACGTTTTCTCTGGAAACACCATATATTTT
TRBV29-1	TRBD1	13	NA	TRBJ1-2	CSVLLQGDYGYTF	TGCAGCGTCCTACTCCAGGGGGACTATGGCTACACCTTC
TRBV5-6	NA	13	NA	TRBJ1-1	CASSLGLNTEAFF	TGTGCCAGCAGCCTAGGACTGAACACTGAAGCTTTCTTT